These 10 T cell receptor beta chains share one sample of origin, sequenced in a study of shared T cell receptors in the human thymus. Only in-frame clones appear in the TCRdb table, and some are missing; sequencing was by immunoSEQ multiplex PCR. The sample yields 640,000 or so clones, around 87% seen once. These sequences were also reported in another study, on human thymus T cells.

Material: thymocytes. These receptors all stem from a boy under two years old with a congenital heart defect.

The chain couples TRBV4-1 to TRBJ2-4; TRBD2 agrees at 7 bases. This CDR3 spans 18 amino acids. Germline CDR1 reads MGHRA; CDR2 reads YSYEKL. The trim removed 4 bases at V and 3 bases at J, leaving 15 bases unmatched. This CDR3 is CASSLDTNQAGFKNIQYF. The CDR3 coding sequence is TGCGCCAGCAGCCTCGACACGAATCAAGCGGGGTTCAAAAACATTCAGTACTTC.

The rearrangement joins TRBV28 to TRBJ1-2, with D possibly matching TRBD1 (6 bases). The germline V gene has CDR1 MDHEN and CDR2 SYDVKM. CDR3 size: 12 residues. V was pared by 6 bases and J by 7 bases, with 12 bases between. The CDR3 protein is CASRPTGSGYTF. The DNA for the CDR3 is TGTGCCAGCAGACCCACAGGGTCTGGCTACACCTTC.

This clone was observed once. V is TRBV28 and J is TRBJ2-3, with TRBD2 identical over 8 bases. After removal of 4 bases from V and 5 bases from J, the junction contained 2 bases not matched to a gene. CDR1 MDHEN and CDR2 SYDVKM come from the germline V gene. This CDR3 contains 13 residues. CDR3 sequence (DNA): TGTGCCAGCAGTTCGCTAGCGGGAGATACGCAGTATTTT. Its translation: CASSSLAGDTQYF.

V usage is TRBV2 and J usage is TRBJ2-7; D may be TRBD2 (5 bases). The CDR3 is made up of 13 amino acids. Germline V gene data show CDR1 as SNHLY and CDR2 as FYNNEI. V dropped 7 bases and J dropped 0 bases, with 10 bases sitting between them. DNA for the CDR3: TGTGCCAGCACCTCGGGGAGCTCCTACGAGCAGTACTTC. It translates to CASTSGSSYEQYF.

This chain connects TRBV19 to TRBJ1-3, with a weak D call TRBD1 (5 bases). Germline V CDR1 and CDR2: LNHDA, SQIVND (reference sequence). Trimming stripped 0 bases from V and 0 bases from J, with 12 bases between. The CDR3 sequence is 17 residues long. The CDR3: CASSIETDTYSGNTIYF. In DNA form, the CDR3 reads TGTGCCAGTAGTATAGAAACGGACACTTACTCTGGAAACACCATATATTTT.

V is TRBV18 and J is TRBJ2-3, with D possibly matching TRBD2 (6 bases). Germline loops: CDR1 KGHSH, CDR2 LQKENI. V dropped 9 bases and J dropped 2 bases, with 18 bases sitting between them. The CDR3 sequence is 15 residues long. The CDR3 region is CASSHRRTTTDTQYF. The CDR3 nucleotides read TGTGCCAGTTCTCATAGGAGGACTACCACAGATACGCAGTATTTT.

The rearrangement joins TRBV6-5 to TRBJ1-2; 7 nucleotides agree with TRBD1. The CDR3 has 15 residues. The V and J ends lost 2 bases and 6 bases, in that order; junction bases with no gene match: 9. Germline assignment: CDR1 MNHEY and CDR2 SVGAGI. The DNA for the CDR3 is TGTGCCAGCAGTTACCGGGGGCCAGGGGGTCATGGCTACACCTTC. Protein sequence: CASSYRGPGGHGYTF.

The chain carries TRBV7-9 and TRBJ1-2; D is possibly TRBD1 (6 bases). Germline-derived CDR1 and CDR2 are SEHNR and FQNEAQ (reference sequence). Trimming removed 0 bases at V and 4 bases at J, with 15 bases between. The CDR3 runs to 16 residues. The CDR3, as DNA: TGTGCCAGCAGCTTAGCTCCGCGACAGGCTAGCTATGGCTACACCTTC. Translation gives CASSLAPRQASYGYTF.

The CDR3 nucleotides are TGTGCCAGCAGCTTAGGGGAGCGGGAGGGCCCCGGGTACGAGCAGTACTTC. It translates to CASSLGEREGPGYEQYF. The V gene is TRBV7-8, the J gene TRBJ2-7; TRBD2 agrees at 10 bases. Trimming cost V 1 base and J 4 bases; bases outside gene matches: 10. In germline, CDR1 is SGHVS, CDR2 FQNEAQ. This CDR3 region has 17 residues. Supplemented by reference TRBV7-8 and TRBJ2-7, the full variable domain reads GAGVSQSPRYKVAKRGQDVALRCDPISGHVSLFWYQQALGQGPEFLTYFQNEAQLDKSGLPSDRFFAERPEGSVSTLKIQRTQQEDSAVYLCASSLGEREGPGYEQYFGPGTRLTVT.

In regard to this clone: The junction differs from germline at one of its ends, possibly a read error. The chain links TRBV7-7 to TRBJ2-5; TRBD2 aligns across 15 bases. Germline V gene data show CDR1 as SSHAT and CDR2 as FNYEAQ (reference sequence). CDR3 size: 17 residues. CDR3 amino acids: CASSPGTSGGTKETQYF. The CDR3 DNA follows: TGTGCTAGCAGCCCAGGGACTAGCGGGGGGACTAAAGAGACCCAGTACTTC.